A selection of T cell receptor beta chains follows, all from one sample in a study of shared clonotypes between healthy human individuals. Only in-frame clones appear in the TCRdb table, and some are missing; sequencing was by immunoSEQ multiplex PCR. The sample holds over a million clones, around 82% seen once. Specimen: memory CD4+ T cells from PBMCs. These receptors were obtained from a man between 18 and 35 years old in good health. Some clones in this sample may be carry-over from other donors' samples. CDR3s include the opening cysteine and the closing phenylalanine or tryptophan. Fields, in order: CDR3 protein, CDR3 DNA, D gene, clone size, V gene, J gene. D genes are given only for firm matches. The size of a clone is reported for some rows only, either as once, few or many, or as a class for expanded clones.

cdr3_aa: CAWSGPKAFF; cdr3_nt: TGTGCCTGGAGTGGGCCCAAAGCTTTCTTT; d_call: -; clone_size: many; v_call: TRBV30; j_call: TRBJ1-1
cdr3_aa: CASIESRNQPQHF; cdr3_nt: TGTGCCAGTATTGAATCGAGAAATCAGCCCCAGCATTTT; d_call: -; clone_size: once; v_call: TRBV2; j_call: TRBJ1-5
cdr3_aa: CASSTGAVLYTEAFF; cdr3_nt: TGTGCCAGCAGCACCGGGGCAGTTCTATACACTGAAGCTTTCTTT; d_call: -; clone_size: -; v_call: TRBV7-2; j_call: TRBJ1-1
cdr3_aa: CASSPTGTRGNEQFF; cdr3_nt: TGTGCCAGCAGCCCTACAGGGACTAGGGGCAATGAGCAGTTCTTC; d_call: TRBD2; clone_size: -; v_call: TRBV7-9; j_call: TRBJ2-1
cdr3_aa: CASSSFTGGSNYGYTF; cdr3_nt: TGTGCCAGCAGTTCTTTTACAGGGGGGTCTAACTATGGCTACACCTTC; d_call: TRBD1; clone_size: -; v_call: TRBV28; j_call: TRBJ1-2
cdr3_aa: CASSPNLGTGESGANVLTF; cdr3_nt: TGTGCCAGCTCACCAAATCTTGGGACAGGGGAGTCCGGGGCCAACGTCCTGACTTTC; d_call: TRBD1; clone_size: -; v_call: TRBV18; j_call: TRBJ2-6
cdr3_aa: CASSGTANSGNTIYF; cdr3_nt: TGTGCCAGCAGCGGAACAGCAAACTCTGGAAACACCATATATTTT; d_call: -; clone_size: -; v_call: TRBV9; j_call: TRBJ1-3
cdr3_aa: CASSVQQGAEEKLFF; cdr3_nt: TGTGCCAGCAGCGTCCAACAGGGGGCTGAGGAAAAACTGTTTTTT; d_call: TRBD1; clone_size: few; v_call: TRBV7-9; j_call: TRBJ1-4
cdr3_aa: CASSFEVSGGNEQFF; cdr3_nt: TGTGCCAGCAGTTTTGAGGTCTCCGGTGGAAATGAGCAGTTCTTC; d_call: -; clone_size: -; v_call: TRBV2; j_call: TRBJ2-1
cdr3_aa: CASSRKGRGADTQYF; cdr3_nt: TGTGCCAGCAGCCGAAAAGGGAGAGGCGCAGATACGCAGTATTTT; d_call: -; clone_size: -; v_call: TRBV27; j_call: TRBJ2-3
cdr3_aa: CASSHPYHGLGKNIQYF; cdr3_nt: TGCGCCAGCAGCCACCCATATCATGGACTAGGGAAAAACATTCAGTACTTC; d_call: TRBD2; clone_size: -; v_call: TRBV4-1; j_call: TRBJ2-4
cdr3_aa: CASSLGAGGLAKNIQYF; cdr3_nt: TGTGCCAGCAGCTTAGGGGCGGGAGGGCTAGCCAAAAACATTCAGTACTTC; d_call: TRBD2; clone_size: -; v_call: TRBV7-9; j_call: TRBJ2-4
cdr3_aa: CASSQGLHEKLFF; cdr3_nt: TGTGCCAGCAGCCAAGGCCTCCATGAAAAACTGTTTTTT; d_call: -; clone_size: once; v_call: TRBV4-2; j_call: TRBJ1-4
cdr3_aa: CASSEAAPGRAKNIQYF; cdr3_nt: TGTGCCAGCAGTGAAGCGGCTCCAGGGCGGGCCAAAAACATTCAGTACTTC; d_call: -; clone_size: once; v_call: TRBV2; j_call: TRBJ2-4
cdr3_aa: CASSSEGNTIYF; cdr3_nt: TGCGCCAGCAGTTCAGAGGGAAACACCATATATTTT; d_call: -; clone_size: few; v_call: TRBV5-1; j_call: TRBJ1-3
cdr3_aa: CASSHLLGSTNEKLFF; cdr3_nt: TGTGCCAGCAGCCATCTCTTGGGTTCAACTAATGAAAAACTGTTTTTT; d_call: -; clone_size: -; v_call: TRBV7-9; j_call: TRBJ1-4
cdr3_aa: CASSLGGDEQYF; cdr3_nt: TGTGCCAGCAGCTTAGGAGGAGACGAGCAGTACTTC; d_call: -; clone_size: -; v_call: TRBV7-6; j_call: TRBJ2-7
cdr3_aa: CAISDREGDTQYF; cdr3_nt: TGTGCCATCAGTGACCGGGAGGGGGATACGCAGTATTTT; d_call: TRBD2; clone_size: -; v_call: TRBV10-3; j_call: TRBJ2-3
cdr3_aa: CASTYPGRMNTEAFF; cdr3_nt: TGTGCCAGCACATACCCGGGACGGATGAACACTGAAGCTTTCTTT; d_call: -; clone_size: -; v_call: TRBV28; j_call: TRBJ1-1
cdr3_aa: CASTIAGGPGTDTQYF; cdr3_nt: TGTGCCAGCACTATAGCGGGAGGGCCGGGAACAGATACGCAGTATTTT; d_call: TRBD2; clone_size: few; v_call: TRBV28; j_call: TRBJ2-3
cdr3_aa: CASSLDRGNEQYF; cdr3_nt: TGTGCCAGCAGCTTAGATAGGGGAAACGAGCAGTACTTC; d_call: -; clone_size: once; v_call: TRBV7-9; j_call: TRBJ2-7
cdr3_aa: CASSNTGELFF; cdr3_nt: TGTGCCAGCAGTAACACCGGGGAGCTGTTTTTT; d_call: -; clone_size: -; v_call: TRBV7-9; j_call: TRBJ2-2
cdr3_aa: CASSPTSGDYEQYF; cdr3_nt: TGTGCCAGCTCGCCCACTAGCGGGGACTACGAGCAGTACTTC; d_call: TRBD2; clone_size: -; v_call: TRBV18; j_call: TRBJ2-7
cdr3_aa: CASSLVPGANTEAFF; cdr3_nt: TGTGCCAGCAGTTTAGTCCCGGGGGCAAACACTGAAGCTTTCTTT; d_call: -; clone_size: few; v_call: TRBV27; j_call: TRBJ1-1
cdr3_aa: CASSSSGTGGGEQYF; cdr3_nt: TGTGCCAGCAGCTCCTCCGGGACAGGGGGTGGCGAGCAGTACTTC; d_call: TRBD1; clone_size: -; v_call: TRBV5-5; j_call: TRBJ2-7
cdr3_aa: CASSPGMSNYGYTF; cdr3_nt: TGCGCCAGCAGCCCAGGGATGTCTAACTATGGCTACACCTTC; d_call: -; clone_size: few; v_call: TRBV5-1; j_call: TRBJ1-2
cdr3_aa: CASSLSEIRGEQYF; cdr3_nt: TGTGCCAGCAGCTTATCGGAAATTAGAGGCGAGCAGTACTTC; d_call: -; clone_size: -; v_call: TRBV7-8; j_call: TRBJ2-7
cdr3_aa: CATSRAGTVSGNTIYF; cdr3_nt: TGTGCCACCAGCAGAGCGGGGACTGTCTCTGGAAACACCATATATTTT; d_call: -; clone_size: -; v_call: TRBV15; j_call: TRBJ1-3
cdr3_aa: CSVEGWGRGTDTQYF; cdr3_nt: TGCAGCGTTGAGGGGTGGGGAAGGGGCACAGATACGCAGTATTTT; d_call: -; clone_size: -; v_call: TRBV29-1; j_call: TRBJ2-3
cdr3_aa: CASSLLGRVERTQYF; cdr3_nt: TGTGCCAGCAGCTTACTGGGACGGGTGGAACGTACGCAGTATTTT; d_call: -; clone_size: -; v_call: TRBV7-2; j_call: TRBJ2-3
cdr3_aa: CASSLSRELRIGNTIYF; cdr3_nt: TGTGCCAGCAGTTTATCGAGGGAGCTTAGGATAGGGAACACCATATATTTT; d_call: -; clone_size: -; v_call: TRBV27; j_call: TRBJ1-3
cdr3_aa: CASSPGTAGRYEQYF; cdr3_nt: TGTGCCAGCTCACCAGGGACTGCCGGTCGCTACGAGCAGTACTTC; d_call: -; clone_size: -; v_call: TRBV18; j_call: TRBJ2-7
cdr3_aa: CASSLGESTNEKLFF; cdr3_nt: TGCGCCAGCAGCTTGGGGGAATCAACTAATGAAAAACTGTTTTTT; d_call: -; clone_size: once; v_call: TRBV5-1; j_call: TRBJ1-4
cdr3_aa: CASSLGQGVKTQYF; cdr3_nt: TGCGCCAGCAGCTTGGGTCAGGGGGTCAAGACCCAGTACTTC; d_call: TRBD1; clone_size: once; v_call: TRBV5-1; j_call: TRBJ2-5
cdr3_aa: CASGQGTDTQYF; cdr3_nt: TGTGCCAGCGGACAGGGGACAGATACGCAGTATTTT; d_call: TRBD1; clone_size: -; v_call: TRBV11-3; j_call: TRBJ2-3
cdr3_aa: CSVASLLAGYNEQFF; cdr3_nt: TGCAGCGTTGCTTCCCTCCTAGCGGGCTACAATGAGCAGTTCTTC; d_call: TRBD2; clone_size: -; v_call: TRBV29-1; j_call: TRBJ2-1
cdr3_aa: CASSFSSGRAQETQYF; cdr3_nt: TGTGCCAGCAGCTTCTCTAGCGGGAGGGCCCAAGAGACCCAGTACTTC; d_call: TRBD2; clone_size: -; v_call: TRBV7-7; j_call: TRBJ2-5
cdr3_aa: CASSYSGSPGNTIYF; cdr3_nt: TGTGCCAGCAGTTACTCTGGATCCCCTGGAAACACCATATATTTT; d_call: -; clone_size: -; v_call: TRBV6-5; j_call: TRBJ1-3
cdr3_aa: CASSPLSGTDEQFF; cdr3_nt: TGTGCCAGCAGCCCCCTTAGCGGGACCGATGAGCAGTTCTTC; d_call: TRBD2; clone_size: -; v_call: TRBV11-3; j_call: TRBJ2-1
cdr3_aa: CASSLASGGEYEQYF; cdr3_nt: TGTGCCAGCAGCTTAGCTAGCGGGGGCGAATACGAGCAGTACTTC; d_call: TRBD2; clone_size: few; v_call: TRBV7-2; j_call: TRBJ2-7
cdr3_aa: CATSRPTRQGNTEAFF; cdr3_nt: TGTGCCACCAGCAGACCCACACGCCAGGGGAACACTGAAGCTTTCTTT; d_call: -; clone_size: -; v_call: TRBV15; j_call: TRBJ1-1
cdr3_aa: CASSHERKGGIGNTIYF; cdr3_nt: TGTGCCAGCAGCCATGAGCGTAAAGGAGGTATAGGAAACACCATATATTTT; d_call: -; clone_size: few; v_call: TRBV7-4; j_call: TRBJ1-3
cdr3_aa: CASSQGLGTRSYEQYF; cdr3_nt: TGCGCCAGCAGCCAAGGGTTAGGGACTAGATCCTACGAGCAGTACTTC; d_call: TRBD2; clone_size: -; v_call: TRBV4-1; j_call: TRBJ2-7
cdr3_aa: CASSRPDRGVPYEQYF; cdr3_nt: TGTGCCAGCAGTCGTCCGGACAGGGGGGTTCCGTACGAGCAGTACTTC; d_call: TRBD1; clone_size: -; v_call: TRBV6-4; j_call: TRBJ2-7
cdr3_aa: CARWGSSYEQYF; cdr3_nt: TGCGCCAGGTGGGGGTCCTCCTACGAGCAGTACTTC; d_call: -; clone_size: -; v_call: TRBV4-1; j_call: TRBJ2-7
cdr3_aa: CASSPGRGYGYTF; cdr3_nt: TGTGCCAGCAGCCCTGGCAGGGGCTATGGCTACACCTTC; d_call: -; clone_size: -; v_call: TRBV5-4; j_call: TRBJ1-2
cdr3_aa: CASSLHSGNTIYF; cdr3_nt: TGTGCCAGCAGCCTTCATTCCGGAAACACCATATATTTT; d_call: -; clone_size: many; v_call: TRBV4-2; j_call: TRBJ1-3
cdr3_aa: CASSLGQGHEPQHF; cdr3_nt: TGTGCCAGCAGCTTGGGGCAGGGACATGAGCCCCAGCATTTT; d_call: -; clone_size: -; v_call: TRBV5-5; j_call: TRBJ1-5
cdr3_aa: CASSRTGTGGAGQYF; cdr3_nt: TGCGCCAGCAGTCGCACCGGGACAGGGGGCGCGGGCCAGTACTTC; d_call: TRBD1; clone_size: few; v_call: TRBV5-1; j_call: TRBJ2-7
cdr3_aa: CASKIGTSWGDTQYF; cdr3_nt: TGTGCCAGCAAGATAGGGACTAGCTGGGGAGATACGCAGTATTTT; d_call: TRBD2; clone_size: once; v_call: TRBV28; j_call: TRBJ2-3
cdr3_aa: CASSRRDSNQPQHF; cdr3_nt: TGTGCCAGCAGTAGAAGGGACAGCAATCAGCCCCAGCATTTT; d_call: -; clone_size: -; v_call: TRBV6-5; j_call: TRBJ1-5
cdr3_aa: CASSLAGGPGDTQYF; cdr3_nt: TGTGCCAGCAGTTTAGCGGGAGGGCCGGGAGATACGCAGTATTTT; d_call: TRBD2; clone_size: -; v_call: TRBV7-2; j_call: TRBJ2-3
cdr3_aa: CASSYDLWDTQYF; cdr3_nt: TGTGCCAGCAGTTACGATCTCTGGGATACGCAGTATTTT; d_call: -; clone_size: -; v_call: TRBV6-5; j_call: TRBJ2-3
cdr3_aa: CSGLAGGPETQYF; cdr3_nt: TGCAGCGGACTAGCGGGAGGGCCGGAGACCCAGTACTTC; d_call: TRBD2; clone_size: -; v_call: TRBV29-1; j_call: TRBJ2-5
cdr3_aa: CASSFGRLNEKLFF; cdr3_nt: TGTGCCAGCAGCTTCGGGAGACTTAATGAAAAACTGTTTTTT; d_call: -; clone_size: -; v_call: TRBV5-6; j_call: TRBJ1-4
cdr3_aa: CASSLVGDEAFF; cdr3_nt: TGTGCCAGCAGCTTAGTGGGAGATGAAGCTTTCTTT; d_call: -; clone_size: few; v_call: TRBV7-2; j_call: TRBJ1-1
cdr3_aa: CASNTGTGNPGLAGEQYF; cdr3_nt: TGTGCCAGCAACACCGGGACAGGCAACCCGGGACTTGCCGGAGAGCAGTACTTC; d_call: TRBD1; clone_size: -; v_call: TRBV7-8; j_call: TRBJ2-7
cdr3_aa: CASSLTPDHQETQYF; cdr3_nt: TGTGCCAGCAGCTTAACTCCGGACCATCAAGAGACCCAGTACTTC; d_call: -; clone_size: -; v_call: TRBV7-2; j_call: TRBJ2-5
cdr3_aa: CASSQVFWGSEQYF; cdr3_nt: TGCGCCAGCAGCCAAGTTTTTTGGGGGTCCGAGCAGTACTTC; d_call: -; clone_size: -; v_call: TRBV4-3; j_call: TRBJ2-7